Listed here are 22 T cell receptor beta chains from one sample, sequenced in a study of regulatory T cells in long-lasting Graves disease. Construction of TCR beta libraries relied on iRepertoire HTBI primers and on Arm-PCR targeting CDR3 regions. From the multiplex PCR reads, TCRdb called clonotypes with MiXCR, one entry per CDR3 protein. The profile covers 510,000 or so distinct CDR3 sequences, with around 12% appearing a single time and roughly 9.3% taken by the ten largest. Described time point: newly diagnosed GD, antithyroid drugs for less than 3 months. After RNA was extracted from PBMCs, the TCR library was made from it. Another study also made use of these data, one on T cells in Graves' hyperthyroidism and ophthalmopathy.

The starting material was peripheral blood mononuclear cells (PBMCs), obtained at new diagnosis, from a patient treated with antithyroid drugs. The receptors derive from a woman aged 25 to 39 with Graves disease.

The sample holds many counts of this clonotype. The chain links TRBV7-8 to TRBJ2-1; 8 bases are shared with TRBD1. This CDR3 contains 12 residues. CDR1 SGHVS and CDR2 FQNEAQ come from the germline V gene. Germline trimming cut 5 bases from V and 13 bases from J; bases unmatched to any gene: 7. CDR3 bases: TGTGCCAGCAGCCGAGAGGACAGGGATCAGTTCTTC. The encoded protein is CASSREDRDQFF.

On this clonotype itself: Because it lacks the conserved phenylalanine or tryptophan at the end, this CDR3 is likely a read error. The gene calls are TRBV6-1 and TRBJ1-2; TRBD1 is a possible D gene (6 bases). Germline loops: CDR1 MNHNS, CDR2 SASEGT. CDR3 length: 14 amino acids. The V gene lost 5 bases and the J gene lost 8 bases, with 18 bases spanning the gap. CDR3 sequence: CASSRDPPTGGYTL. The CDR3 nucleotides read TGTGCCAGCAGTCGGGACCCCCCCACAGGGGGCTACACCCTC.

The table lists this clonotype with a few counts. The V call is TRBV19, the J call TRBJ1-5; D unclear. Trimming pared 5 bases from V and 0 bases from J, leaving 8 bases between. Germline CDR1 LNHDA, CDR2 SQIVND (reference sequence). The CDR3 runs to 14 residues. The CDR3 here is CASSGHYSNQPQHF. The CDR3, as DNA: TGTGCCAGTAGTGGGCATTATAGCAATCAGCCCCAGCATTTT.

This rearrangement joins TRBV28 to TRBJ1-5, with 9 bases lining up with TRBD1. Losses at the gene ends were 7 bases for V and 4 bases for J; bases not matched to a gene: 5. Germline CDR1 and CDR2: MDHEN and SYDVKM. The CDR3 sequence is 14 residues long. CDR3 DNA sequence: TGTGCCAGCAATGCGGGGACAGGGAATCAGCCCCAGCATTTT. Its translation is CASNAGTGNQPQHF. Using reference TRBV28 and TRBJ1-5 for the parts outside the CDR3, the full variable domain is DVKVTQSSRYLVKRTGEKVFLECVQDMDHENMFWYRQDPGLGLRLIYFSYDVKMKEKGDIPEGYSVSREKKERFSLILESASTNQTSMYLCASNAGTGNQPQHFGDGTRLSIL.

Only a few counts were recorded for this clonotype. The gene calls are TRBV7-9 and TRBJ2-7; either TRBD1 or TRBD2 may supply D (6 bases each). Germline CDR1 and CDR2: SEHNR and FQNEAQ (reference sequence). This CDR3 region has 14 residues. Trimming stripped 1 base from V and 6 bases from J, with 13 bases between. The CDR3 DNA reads TGTGCCAGCAGCTTAGACGGAGGGGGGCTCGAGCAGTACTTC. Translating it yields CASSLDGGGLEQYF.

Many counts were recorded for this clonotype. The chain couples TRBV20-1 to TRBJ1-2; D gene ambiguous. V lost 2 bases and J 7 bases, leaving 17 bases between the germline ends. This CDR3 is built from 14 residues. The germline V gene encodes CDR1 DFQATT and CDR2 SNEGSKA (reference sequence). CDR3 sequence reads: CSARITAPVRGYTF. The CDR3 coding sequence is TGCAGTGCTAGAATTACAGCTCCAGTTCGTGGCTACACCTTC.

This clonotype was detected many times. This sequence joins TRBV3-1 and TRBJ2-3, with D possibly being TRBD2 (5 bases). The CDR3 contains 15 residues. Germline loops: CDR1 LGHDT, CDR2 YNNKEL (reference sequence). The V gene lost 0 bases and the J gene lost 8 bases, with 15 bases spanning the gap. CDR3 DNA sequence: TGTGCCAGCAGCCAAGATGAAGTAGTCGAGGGTACGCAGTATTTT. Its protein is CASSQDEVVEGTQYF.

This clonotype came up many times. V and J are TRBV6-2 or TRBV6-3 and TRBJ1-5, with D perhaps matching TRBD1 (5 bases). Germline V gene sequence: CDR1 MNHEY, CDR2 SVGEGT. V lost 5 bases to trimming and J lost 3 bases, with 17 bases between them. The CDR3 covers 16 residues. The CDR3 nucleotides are TGTGCCAGCAGTGTAATCCCGGGACGGAACAATCAGCCCCAGCATTTT. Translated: CASSVIPGRNNQPQHF.

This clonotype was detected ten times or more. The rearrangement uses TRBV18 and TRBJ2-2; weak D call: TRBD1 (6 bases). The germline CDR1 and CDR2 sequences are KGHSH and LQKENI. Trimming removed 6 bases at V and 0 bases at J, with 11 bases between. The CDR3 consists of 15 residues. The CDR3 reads CASSPTGPNTGELFF. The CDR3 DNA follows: TGTGCCAGCTCGCCGACAGGACCGAACACCGGGGAGCTGTTTTTT.

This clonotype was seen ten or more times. The CDR3: CASSPHGDTQYF. In nucleotides, the CDR3 is TGTGCCAGCTCACCTCATGGCGATACGCAGTATTTT. This chain links TRBV18 with TRBJ2-3, with no clear D. Germline loops: CDR1 KGHSH, CDR2 LQKENI. This CDR3 comprises 12 residues. V was clipped by 3 bases and J by 6 bases, with 7 bases between them.

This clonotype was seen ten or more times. CDR3 amino acids: CASSLGGLGGYTF. For the CDR3, the DNA is TGTGCCAGCAGCTTGGGGGGGTTAGGGGGCTACACCTTC. V usage is TRBV5-4 and J usage is TRBJ1-2, with D maybe TRBD1 (5 bases). Germline values: CDR1 SGHNT, CDR2 YYREEE (reference sequence). The CDR3 covers 13 residues. Trimming removed 0 bases from V and 8 bases from J, with 11 bases in between.

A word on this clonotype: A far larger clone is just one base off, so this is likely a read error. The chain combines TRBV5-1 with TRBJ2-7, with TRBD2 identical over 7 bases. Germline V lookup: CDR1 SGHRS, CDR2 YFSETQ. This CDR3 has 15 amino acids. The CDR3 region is CASSLSSGPSYEQCF. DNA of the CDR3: TGTGCCAGCAGCTTATCTAGCGGTCCCTCCTACGAGCAGTGCTTC. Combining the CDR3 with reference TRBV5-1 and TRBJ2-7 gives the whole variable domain KAGVTQTPRYLIKTRGQQVTLSCSPISGHRSVSWYQQTPGQGLQFLFEYFSETQRNKGNFPGRFSGRQFSNSRSEMNVSTLELGDSALYLCASSLSSGPSYEQCFGPGTRLTVT.

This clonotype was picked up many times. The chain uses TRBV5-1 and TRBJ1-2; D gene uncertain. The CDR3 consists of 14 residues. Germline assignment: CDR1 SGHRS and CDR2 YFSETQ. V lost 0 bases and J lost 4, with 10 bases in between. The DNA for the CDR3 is TGCGCCAGCAGCTTGGAGGCTTCGGGCTATGGCTACACCTTC. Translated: CASSLEASGYGYTF.

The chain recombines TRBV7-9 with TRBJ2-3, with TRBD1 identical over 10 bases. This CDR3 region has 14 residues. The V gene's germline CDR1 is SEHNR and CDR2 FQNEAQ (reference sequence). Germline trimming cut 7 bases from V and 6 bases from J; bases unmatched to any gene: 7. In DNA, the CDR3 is TGTGCCAGCACCAGGGACAGGGGCGGGGATACGCAGTATTTT. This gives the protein CASTRDRGGDTQYF.

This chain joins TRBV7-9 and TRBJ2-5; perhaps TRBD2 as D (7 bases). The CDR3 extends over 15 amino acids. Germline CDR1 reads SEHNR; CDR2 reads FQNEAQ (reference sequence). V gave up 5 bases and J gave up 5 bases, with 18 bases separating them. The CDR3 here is CASSEWGGLKETQYF. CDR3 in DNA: TGTGCCAGCAGCGAATGGGGGGGGCTCAAGGAGACCCAGTACTTC.

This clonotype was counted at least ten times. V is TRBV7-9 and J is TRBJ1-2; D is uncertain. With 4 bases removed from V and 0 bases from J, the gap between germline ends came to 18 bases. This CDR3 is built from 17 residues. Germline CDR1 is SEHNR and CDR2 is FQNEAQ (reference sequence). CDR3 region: CASSSVKATLANYGYTF. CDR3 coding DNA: TGTGCCAGCAGCTCTGTAAAAGCGACTCTAGCTAACTATGGCTACACCTTC. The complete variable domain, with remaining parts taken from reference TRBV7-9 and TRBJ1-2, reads DTGVSQNPRHKITKRGQNVTFRCDPISEHNRLYWYRQTLGQGPEFLTYFQNEAQLEKSRLLSDRFSAERPKGSFSTLEIQRTEQGDSAMYLCASSSVKATLANYGYTFGSGTRLTVV.

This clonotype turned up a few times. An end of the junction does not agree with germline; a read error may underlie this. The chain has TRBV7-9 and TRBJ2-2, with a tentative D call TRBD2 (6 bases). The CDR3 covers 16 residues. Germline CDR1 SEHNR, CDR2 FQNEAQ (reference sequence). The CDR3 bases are TGTGCCAGCAGCTTAAAGAGAGTTTTGAACACCGGGGGGCTGTTTTTT. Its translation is CASSLKRVLNTGGLFF.

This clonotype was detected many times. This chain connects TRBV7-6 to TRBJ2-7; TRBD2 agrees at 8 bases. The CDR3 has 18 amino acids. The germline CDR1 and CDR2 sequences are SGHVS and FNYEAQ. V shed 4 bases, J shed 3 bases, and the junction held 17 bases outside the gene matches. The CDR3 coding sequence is TGTGCCAGCAGCTCATCGATACGTCAGACTAGCGCTATCTACGAGCAGTACTTC. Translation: CASSSSIRQTSAIYEQYF.

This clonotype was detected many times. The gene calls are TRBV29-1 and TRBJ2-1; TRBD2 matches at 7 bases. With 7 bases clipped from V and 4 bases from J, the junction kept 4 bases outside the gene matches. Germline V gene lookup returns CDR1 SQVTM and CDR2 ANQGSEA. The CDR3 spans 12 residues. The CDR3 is CSAQRDYNEQFF. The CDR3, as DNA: TGCAGCGCACAGCGGGATTACAATGAGCAGTTCTTC.

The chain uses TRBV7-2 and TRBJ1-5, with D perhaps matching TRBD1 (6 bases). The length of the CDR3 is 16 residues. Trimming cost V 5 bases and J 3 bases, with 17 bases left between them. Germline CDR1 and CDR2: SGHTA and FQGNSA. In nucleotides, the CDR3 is TGTGCCAGCAGCCCCGAAGGACAGATCTTCAATCAGCCCCAGCATTTT. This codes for CASSPEGQIFNQPQHF. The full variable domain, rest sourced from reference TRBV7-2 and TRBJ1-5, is GAGVSQSPSNKVTEKGKDVELRCDPISGHTALYWYRQSLGQGLEFLIYFQGNSAPDKSGLPSDRFSAERTGGSVSTLTIQRTQQEDSAVYLCASSPEGQIFNQPQHFGDGTRLSIL.

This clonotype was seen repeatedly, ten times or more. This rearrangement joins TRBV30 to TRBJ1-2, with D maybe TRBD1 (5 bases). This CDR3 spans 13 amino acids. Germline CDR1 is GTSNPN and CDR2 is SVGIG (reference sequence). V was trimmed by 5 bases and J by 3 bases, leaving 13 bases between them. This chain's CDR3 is CAWLARGDYGYTF. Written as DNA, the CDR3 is TGTGCCTGGCTAGCCAGAGGGGACTATGGCTACACCTTC.

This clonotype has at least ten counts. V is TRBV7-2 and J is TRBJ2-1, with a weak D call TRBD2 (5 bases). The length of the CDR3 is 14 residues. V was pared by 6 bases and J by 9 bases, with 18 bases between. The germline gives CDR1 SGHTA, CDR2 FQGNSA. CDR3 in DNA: TGTGCCAGCAGACGGCGCGCGGGTCACGCTGAGCAGTTCTTC. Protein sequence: CASRRRAGHAEQFF.